This T cell receptor (beta chain) was recorded in a study of blood T cell repertoires in COVID-19. The wider study: T cells, B-cell-depleted T cells, or PBMCs supplied cDNA or gDNA.

The protocol was immunoSEQ multiplex PCR, while the TCRdb copy is restricted to in-frame clones and leaves out a portion. The sample records about 36,000 clones, more than 70% being singletons. This clone came up a few times. Germline CDR1 is SGHRS and CDR2 is YFSETQ. V dropped 1 base and J dropped 7; count of bases not matched to a gene: 14. This CDR3 comprises 18 residues. The chain has TRBV5-1 and TRBJ2-4; 10 bases are shared with TRBD2. This clonotype was sampled from a man aged 55 to 69 with acute or convalescent COVID-19. Sequencing was performed on peripheral blood. The CDR3 here is CASSLQPLAGDKTNIQYF. The CDR3 region has the DNA TGCGCCAGCAGCTTGCAGCCCCTAGCGGGAGACAAGACGAACATTCAGTACTTC.